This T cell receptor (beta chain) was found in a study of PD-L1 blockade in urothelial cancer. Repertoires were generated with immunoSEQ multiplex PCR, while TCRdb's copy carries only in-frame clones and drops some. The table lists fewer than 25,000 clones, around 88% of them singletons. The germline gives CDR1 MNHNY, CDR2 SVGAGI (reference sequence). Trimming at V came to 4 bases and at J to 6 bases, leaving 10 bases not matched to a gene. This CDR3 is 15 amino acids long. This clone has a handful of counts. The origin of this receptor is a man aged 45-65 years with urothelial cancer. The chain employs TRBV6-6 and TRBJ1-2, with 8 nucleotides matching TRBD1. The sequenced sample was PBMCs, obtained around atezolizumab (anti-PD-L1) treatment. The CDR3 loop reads CASSLLRTGNNGYTF. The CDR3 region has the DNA TGTGCCAGCAGTTTGCTAAGGACAGGGAATAATGGCTACACCTTC.